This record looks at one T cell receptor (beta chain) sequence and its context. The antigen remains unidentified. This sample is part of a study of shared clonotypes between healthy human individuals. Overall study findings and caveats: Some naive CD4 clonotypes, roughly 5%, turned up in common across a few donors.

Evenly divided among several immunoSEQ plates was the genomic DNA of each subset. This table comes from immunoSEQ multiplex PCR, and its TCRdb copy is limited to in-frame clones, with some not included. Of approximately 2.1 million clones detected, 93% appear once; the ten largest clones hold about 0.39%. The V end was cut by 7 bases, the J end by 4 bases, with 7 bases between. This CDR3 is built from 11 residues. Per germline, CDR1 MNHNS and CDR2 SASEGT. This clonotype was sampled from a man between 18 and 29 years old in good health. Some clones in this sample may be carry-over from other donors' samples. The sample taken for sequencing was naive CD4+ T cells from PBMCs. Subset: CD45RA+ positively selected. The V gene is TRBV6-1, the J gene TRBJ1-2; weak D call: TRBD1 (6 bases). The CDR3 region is CASTGAYGYTF. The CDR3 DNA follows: TGTGCCAGCACAGGGGCCTATGGCTACACCTTC.